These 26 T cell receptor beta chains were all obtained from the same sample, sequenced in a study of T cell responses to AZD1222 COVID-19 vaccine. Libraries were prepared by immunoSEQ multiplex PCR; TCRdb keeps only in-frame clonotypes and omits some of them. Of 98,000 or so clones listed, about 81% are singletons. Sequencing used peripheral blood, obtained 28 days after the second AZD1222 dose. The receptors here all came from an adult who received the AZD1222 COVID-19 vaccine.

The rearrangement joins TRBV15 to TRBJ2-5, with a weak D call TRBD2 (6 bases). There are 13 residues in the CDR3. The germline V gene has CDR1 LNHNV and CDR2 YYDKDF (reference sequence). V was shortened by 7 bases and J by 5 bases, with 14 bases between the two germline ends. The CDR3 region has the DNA TGTGCCACCAAACGTGGGGGGACTGAGACCCAGTACTTC. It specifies CATKRGGTETQYF. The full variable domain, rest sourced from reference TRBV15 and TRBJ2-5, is DAMVIQNPRYQVTQFGKPVTLSCSQTLNHNVMYWYQQKSSQAPKLLFHYYDKDFNNEADTPDNFQSRRPNTSFCFLDIRSPGLGDTAMYLCATKRGGTETQYFGPGTRLLVL.

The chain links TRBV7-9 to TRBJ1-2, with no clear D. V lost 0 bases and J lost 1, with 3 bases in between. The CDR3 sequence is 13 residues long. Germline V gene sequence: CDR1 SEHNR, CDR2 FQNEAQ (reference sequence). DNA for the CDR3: TGTGCCAGCAGCTTAGCGGATAACTATGGCTACACCTTC. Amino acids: CASSLADNYGYTF.

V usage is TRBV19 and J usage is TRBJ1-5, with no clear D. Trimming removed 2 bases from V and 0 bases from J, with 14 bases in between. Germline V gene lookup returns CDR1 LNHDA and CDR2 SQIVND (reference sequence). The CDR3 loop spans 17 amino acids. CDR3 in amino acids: CASSITLTGISNQPQHF. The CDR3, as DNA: TGTGCCAGTAGTATAACCCTGACCGGGATTAGCAATCAGCCCCAGCATTTT.

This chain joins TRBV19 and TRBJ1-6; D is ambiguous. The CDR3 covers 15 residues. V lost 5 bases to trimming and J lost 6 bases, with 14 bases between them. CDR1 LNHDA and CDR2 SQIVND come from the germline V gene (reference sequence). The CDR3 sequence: CASSGGRSFNSPLHF. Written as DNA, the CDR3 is TGTGCCAGTAGTGGAGGACGGAGCTTTAATTCACCCCTCCACTTT.

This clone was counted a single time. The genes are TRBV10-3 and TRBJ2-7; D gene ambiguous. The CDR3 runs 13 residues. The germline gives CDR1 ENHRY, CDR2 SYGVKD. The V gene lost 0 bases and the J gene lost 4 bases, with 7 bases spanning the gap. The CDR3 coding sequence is TGTGCCATCAGTGAGTCGGGCAGGTACGAGCAGTACTTC. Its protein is CAISESGRYEQYF.

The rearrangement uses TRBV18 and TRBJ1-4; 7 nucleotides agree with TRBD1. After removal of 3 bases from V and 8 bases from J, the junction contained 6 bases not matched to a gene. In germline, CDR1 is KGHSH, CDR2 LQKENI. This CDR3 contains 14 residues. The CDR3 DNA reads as TGTGCCAGCTCACCGGGACAGAGGCCCGAAAAACTGTTTTTT. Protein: CASSPGQRPEKLFF. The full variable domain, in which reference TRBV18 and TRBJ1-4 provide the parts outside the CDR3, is NAGVMQNPRHLVRRRGQEARLRCSPMKGHSHVYWYRQLPEEGLKFMVYLQKENIIDESGMPKERFSAEFPKEGPSILRIQQVVRGDSAAYFCASSPGQRPEKLFFGSGTQLSVL.

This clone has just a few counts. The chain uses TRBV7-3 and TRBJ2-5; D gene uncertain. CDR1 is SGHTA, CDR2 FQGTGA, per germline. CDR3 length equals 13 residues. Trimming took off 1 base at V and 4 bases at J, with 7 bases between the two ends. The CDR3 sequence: CASSLSPRETQYF. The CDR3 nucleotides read TGTGCCAGCAGCTTAAGTCCCCGAGAGACCCAGTACTTC. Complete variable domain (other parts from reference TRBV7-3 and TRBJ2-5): GAGVSQTPSNKVTEKGKYVELRCDPISGHTALYWYRQSLGQGPEFLIYFQGTGAADDSGLPNDRFFAVRPEGSVSTLKIQRTERGDSAVYLCASSLSPRETQYFGPGTRLLVL.

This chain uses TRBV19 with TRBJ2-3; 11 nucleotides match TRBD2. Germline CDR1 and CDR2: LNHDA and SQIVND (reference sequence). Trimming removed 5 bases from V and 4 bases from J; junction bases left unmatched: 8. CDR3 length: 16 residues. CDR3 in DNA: TGTGCCAGTAGTCTCACTAGCGGGAGTGGCTCAGATACGCAGTATTTT. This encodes CASSLTSGSGSDTQYF. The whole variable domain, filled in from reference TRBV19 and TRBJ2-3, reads DGGITQSPKYLFRKEGQNVTLSCEQNLNHDAMYWYRQDPGQGLRLIYYSQIVNDFQKGDIAEGYSVSREKKESFPLTVTSAQKNPTAFYLCASSLTSGSGSDTQYFGPGTRLTVL.

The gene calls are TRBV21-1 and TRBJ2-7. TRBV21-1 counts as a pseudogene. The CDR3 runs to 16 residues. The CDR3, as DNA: TGTGCCAGCAGCTTGGGGAACGGGACGAAGACCTACGAGCAGTACTTC. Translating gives CASSLGNGTKTYEQYF.

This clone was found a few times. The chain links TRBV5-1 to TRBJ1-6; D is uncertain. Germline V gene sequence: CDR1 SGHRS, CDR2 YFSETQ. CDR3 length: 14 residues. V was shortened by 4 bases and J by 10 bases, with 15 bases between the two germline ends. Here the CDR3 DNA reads TGCGCCAGCAGCGTAGTCCTTGAGGGATCACCCCTCCACTTT. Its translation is CASSVVLEGSPLHF. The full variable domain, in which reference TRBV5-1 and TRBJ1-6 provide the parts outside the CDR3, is KAGVTQTPRYLIKTRGQQVTLSCSPISGHRSVSWYQQTPGQGLQFLFEYFSETQRNKGNFPGRFSGRQFSNSRSEMNVSTLELGDSALYLCASSVVLEGSPLHFGNGTRLTVT.

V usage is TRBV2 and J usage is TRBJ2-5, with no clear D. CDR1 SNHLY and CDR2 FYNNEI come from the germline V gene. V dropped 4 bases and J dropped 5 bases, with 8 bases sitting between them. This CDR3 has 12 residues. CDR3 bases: TGTGCCAGCAGTGTAGGGTCTGAGACCCAGTACTTC. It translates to CASSVGSETQYF.

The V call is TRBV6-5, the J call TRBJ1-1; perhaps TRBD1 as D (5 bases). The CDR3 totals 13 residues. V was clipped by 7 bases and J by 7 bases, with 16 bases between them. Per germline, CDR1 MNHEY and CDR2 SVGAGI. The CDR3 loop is CASISNGDSEAFF. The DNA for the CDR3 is TGTGCCAGCATAAGTAATGGAGACAGTGAAGCTTTCTTT.

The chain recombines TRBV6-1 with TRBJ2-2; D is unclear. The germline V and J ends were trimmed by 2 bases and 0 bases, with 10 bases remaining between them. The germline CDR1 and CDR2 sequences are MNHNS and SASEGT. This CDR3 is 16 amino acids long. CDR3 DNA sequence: TGTGCCAGCAGTGAATCGATCGGCCCGAACACCGGGGAGCTGTTTTTT. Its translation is CASSESIGPNTGELFF.

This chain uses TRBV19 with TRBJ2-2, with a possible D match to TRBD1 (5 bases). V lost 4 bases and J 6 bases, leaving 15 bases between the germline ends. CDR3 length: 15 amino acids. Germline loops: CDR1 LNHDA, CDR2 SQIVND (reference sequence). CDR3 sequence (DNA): TGTGCCAGTAGTACGAGCTCGATAGGGGCCGGGGAGCTGTTTTTT. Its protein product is CASSTSSIGAGELFF.

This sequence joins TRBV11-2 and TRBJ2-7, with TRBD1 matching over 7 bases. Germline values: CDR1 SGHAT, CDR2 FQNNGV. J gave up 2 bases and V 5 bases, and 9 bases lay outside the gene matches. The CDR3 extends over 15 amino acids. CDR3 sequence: CASSATVGQAYEQYF. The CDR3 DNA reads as TGTGCCAGCAGCGCTACGGTTGGACAGGCCTACGAGCAGTACTTC.

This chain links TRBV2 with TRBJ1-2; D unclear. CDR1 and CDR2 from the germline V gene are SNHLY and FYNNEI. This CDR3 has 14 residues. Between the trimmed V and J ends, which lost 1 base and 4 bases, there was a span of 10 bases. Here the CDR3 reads CASSEGGTLYGYTF. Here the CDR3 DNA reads TGTGCCAGCAGTGAAGGAGGTACACTCTATGGCTACACCTTC.

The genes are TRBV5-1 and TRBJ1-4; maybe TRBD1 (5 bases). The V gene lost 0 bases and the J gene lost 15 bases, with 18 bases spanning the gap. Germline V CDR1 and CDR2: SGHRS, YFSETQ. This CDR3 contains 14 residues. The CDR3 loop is CASSLGQPNLGVFF. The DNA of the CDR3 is TGCGCCAGCAGCTTGGGACAGCCGAACCTCGGGGTGTTTTTT.

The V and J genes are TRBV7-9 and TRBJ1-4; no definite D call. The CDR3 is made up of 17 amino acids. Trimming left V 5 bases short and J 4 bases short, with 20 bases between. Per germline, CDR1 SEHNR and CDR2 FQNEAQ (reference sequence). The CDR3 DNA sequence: TGTGCCAGCAGCCCCAGTGATACAGCTATATTTAATGAAAAACTGTTTTTT. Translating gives CASSPSDTAIFNEKLFF. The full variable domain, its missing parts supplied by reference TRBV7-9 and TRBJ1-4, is DTGVSQNPRHKITKRGQNVTFRCDPISEHNRLYWYRQTLGQGPEFLTYFQNEAQLEKSRLLSDRFSAERPKGSFSTLEIQRTEQGDSAMYLCASSPSDTAIFNEKLFFGSGTQLSVL.

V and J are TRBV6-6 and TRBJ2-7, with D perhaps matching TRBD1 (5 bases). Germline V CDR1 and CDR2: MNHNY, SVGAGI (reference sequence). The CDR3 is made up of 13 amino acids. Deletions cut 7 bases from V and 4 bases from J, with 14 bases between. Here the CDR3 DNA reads TGTGCCAGCATCGCAGGGTTGGCTTACGAGCAGTACTTC. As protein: CASIAGLAYEQYF.

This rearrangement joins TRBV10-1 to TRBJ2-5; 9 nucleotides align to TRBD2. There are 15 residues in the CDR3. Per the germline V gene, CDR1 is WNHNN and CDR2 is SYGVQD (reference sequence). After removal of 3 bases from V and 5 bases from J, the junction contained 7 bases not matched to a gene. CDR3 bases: TGCGCCAGCAGTGATGGGCTAGCGGGGAAGGAGACCCAGTACTTC. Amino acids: CASSDGLAGKETQYF.

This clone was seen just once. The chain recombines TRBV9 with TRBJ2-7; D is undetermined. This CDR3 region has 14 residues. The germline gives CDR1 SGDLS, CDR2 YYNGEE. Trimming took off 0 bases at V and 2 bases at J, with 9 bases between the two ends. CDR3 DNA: TGTGCCAGCAGCGTAGCGGTCAGTGCCTACGAGCAGTACTTC. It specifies CASSVAVSAYEQYF.

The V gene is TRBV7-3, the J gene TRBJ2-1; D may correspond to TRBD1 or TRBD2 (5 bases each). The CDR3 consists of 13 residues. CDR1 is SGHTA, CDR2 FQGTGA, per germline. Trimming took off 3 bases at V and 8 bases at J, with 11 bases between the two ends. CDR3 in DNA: TGTGCCAGCAGCTTGGCTAGAGGGGATGAGCAGTTCTTC. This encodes CASSLARGDEQFF.

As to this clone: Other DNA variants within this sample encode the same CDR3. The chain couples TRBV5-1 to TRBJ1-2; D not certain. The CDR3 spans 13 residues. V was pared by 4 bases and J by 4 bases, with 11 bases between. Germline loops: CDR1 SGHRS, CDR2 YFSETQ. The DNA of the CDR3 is TGCGCCAGCAGCCTGCGGCAGACCTATGGCTACACCTTC. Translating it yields CASSLRQTYGYTF.

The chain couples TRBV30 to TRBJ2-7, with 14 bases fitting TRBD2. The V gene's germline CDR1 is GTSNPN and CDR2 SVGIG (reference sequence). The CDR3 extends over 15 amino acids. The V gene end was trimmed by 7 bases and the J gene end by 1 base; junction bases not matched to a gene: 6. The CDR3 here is CALGLAGVRSYEQYF. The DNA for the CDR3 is TGTGCCTTGGGACTAGCGGGAGTCCGTTCCTACGAGCAGTACTTC.

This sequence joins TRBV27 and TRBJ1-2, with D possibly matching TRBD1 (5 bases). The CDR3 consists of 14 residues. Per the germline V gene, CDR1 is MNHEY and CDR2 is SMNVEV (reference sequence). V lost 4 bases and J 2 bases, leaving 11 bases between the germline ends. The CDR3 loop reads CASSWDPRNYGYTF. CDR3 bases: TGTGCCAGCAGTTGGGACCCCCGGAACTATGGCTACACCTTC.

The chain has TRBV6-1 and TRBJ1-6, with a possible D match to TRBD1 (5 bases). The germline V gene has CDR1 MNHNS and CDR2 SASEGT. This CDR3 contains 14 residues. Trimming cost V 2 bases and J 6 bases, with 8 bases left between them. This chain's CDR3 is CASSESGGNSPLHF. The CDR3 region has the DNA TGTGCCAGCAGTGAATCTGGGGGTAATTCACCCCTCCACTTT.